This note documents a single T cell receptor beta chain sequence. This record belongs to a study of blood T cell repertoires in COVID-19. On the study more broadly: The United States, Italy and Spain provided the acute and convalescent COVID-19 samples.

In the authors' workflow: Reference gene primer amplification in the assay estimated nucleated cell counts. Assay: immunoSEQ multiplex PCR; the TCRdb copy retains only in-frame clones and omits some. That table furnishes V, J and clone size, whereas the DNA furnished D and trimming. This table holds around 100,000 clones, around 81% found once. What was sequenced was peripheral blood. This TCR was sampled from a man aged 80 or over with COVID-19, enrolled during active disease.

In DNA, the CDR3 is TGTGCCAGCAGCGTCGGACAGGGCACTGAAGCTTTCTTT. As protein: CASSVGQGTEAFF. This chain links TRBV7-7 with TRBJ1-1; the match to TRBD1 covers 8 bases. J lost 4 bases, V lost 5 bases, and 3 bases had no gene match. There are 13 residues in the CDR3. From germline, CDR1 is SSHAT and CDR2 FNYEAQ (reference sequence).